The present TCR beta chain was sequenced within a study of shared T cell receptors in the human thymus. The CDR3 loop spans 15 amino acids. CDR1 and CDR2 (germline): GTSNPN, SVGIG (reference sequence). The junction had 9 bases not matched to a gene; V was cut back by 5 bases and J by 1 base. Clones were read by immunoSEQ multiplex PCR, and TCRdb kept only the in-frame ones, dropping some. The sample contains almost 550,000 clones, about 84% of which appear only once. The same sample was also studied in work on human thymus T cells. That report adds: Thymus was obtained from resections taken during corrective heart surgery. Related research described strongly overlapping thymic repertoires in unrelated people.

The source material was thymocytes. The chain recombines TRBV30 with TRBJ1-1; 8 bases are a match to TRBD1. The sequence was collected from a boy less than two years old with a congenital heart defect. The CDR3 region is CAWCPWDRPNTEAFF. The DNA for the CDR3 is TGTGCCTGGTGTCCTTGGGACAGGCCGAACACTGAAGCTTTCTTT.